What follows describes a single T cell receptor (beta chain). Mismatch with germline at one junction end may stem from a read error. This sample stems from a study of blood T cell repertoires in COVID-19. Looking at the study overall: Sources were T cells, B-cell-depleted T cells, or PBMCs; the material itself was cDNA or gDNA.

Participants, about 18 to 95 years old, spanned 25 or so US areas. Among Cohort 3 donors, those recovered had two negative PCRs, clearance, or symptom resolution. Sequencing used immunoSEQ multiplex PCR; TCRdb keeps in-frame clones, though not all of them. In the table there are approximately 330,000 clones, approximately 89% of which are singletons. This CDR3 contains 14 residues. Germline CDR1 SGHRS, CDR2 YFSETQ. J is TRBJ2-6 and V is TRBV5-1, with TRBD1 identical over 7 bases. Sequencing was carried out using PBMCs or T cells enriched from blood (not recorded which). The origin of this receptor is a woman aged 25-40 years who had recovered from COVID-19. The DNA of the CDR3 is TGCGCCAGCAGGTTGACCGACAGGGCTAACGTCCTGACTTTC. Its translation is CASRLTDRANVLTF. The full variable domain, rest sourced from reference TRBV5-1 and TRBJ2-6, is KAGVTQTPRYLIKTRGQQVTLSCSPISGHRSVSWYQQTPGQGLQFLFEYFSETQRNKGNFPGRFSGRQFSNSRSEMNVSTLELGDSALYLCASRLTDRANVLTFGAGSRLTVL.